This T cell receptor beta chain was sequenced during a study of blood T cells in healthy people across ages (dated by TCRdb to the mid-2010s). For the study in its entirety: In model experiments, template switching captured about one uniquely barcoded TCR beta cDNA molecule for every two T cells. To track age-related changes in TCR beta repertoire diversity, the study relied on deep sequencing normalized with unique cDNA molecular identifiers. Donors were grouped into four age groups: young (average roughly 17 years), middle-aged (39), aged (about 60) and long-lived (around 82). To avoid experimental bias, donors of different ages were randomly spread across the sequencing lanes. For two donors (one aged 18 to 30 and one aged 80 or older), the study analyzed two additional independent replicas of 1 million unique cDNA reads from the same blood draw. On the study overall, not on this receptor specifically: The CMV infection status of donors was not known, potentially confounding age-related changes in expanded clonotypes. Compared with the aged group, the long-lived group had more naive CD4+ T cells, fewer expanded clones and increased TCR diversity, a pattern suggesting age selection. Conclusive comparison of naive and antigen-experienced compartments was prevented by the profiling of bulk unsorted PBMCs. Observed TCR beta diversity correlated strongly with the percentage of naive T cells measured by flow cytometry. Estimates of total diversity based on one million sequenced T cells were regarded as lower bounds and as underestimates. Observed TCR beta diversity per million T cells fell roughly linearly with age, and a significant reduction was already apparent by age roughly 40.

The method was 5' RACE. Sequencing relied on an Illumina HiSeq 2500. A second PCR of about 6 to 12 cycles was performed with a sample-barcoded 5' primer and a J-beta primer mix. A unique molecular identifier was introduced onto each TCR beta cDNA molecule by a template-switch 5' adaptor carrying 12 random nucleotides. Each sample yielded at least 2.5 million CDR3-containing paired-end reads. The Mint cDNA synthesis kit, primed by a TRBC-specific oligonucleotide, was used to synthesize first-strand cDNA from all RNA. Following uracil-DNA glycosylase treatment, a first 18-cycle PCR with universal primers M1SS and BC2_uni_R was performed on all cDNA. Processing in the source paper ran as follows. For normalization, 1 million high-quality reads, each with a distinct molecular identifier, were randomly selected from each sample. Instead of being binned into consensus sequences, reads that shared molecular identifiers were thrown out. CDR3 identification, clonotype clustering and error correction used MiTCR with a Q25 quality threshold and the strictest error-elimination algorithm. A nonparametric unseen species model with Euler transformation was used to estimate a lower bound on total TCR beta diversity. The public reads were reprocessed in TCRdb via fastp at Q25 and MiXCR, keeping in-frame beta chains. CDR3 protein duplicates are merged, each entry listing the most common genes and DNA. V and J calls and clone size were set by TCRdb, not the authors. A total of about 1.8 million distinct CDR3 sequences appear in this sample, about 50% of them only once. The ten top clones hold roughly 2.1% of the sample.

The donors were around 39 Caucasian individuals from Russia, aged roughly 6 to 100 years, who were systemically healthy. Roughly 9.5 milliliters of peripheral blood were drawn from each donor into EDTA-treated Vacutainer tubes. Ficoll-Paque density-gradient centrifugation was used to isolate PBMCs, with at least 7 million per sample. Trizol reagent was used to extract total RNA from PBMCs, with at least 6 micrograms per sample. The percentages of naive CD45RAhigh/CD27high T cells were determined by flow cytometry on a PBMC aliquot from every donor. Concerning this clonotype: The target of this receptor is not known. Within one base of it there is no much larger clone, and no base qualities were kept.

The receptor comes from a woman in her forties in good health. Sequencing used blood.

The nucleotides are TGCGCCAGCAGCTTGGACCCGGGACAGGGGAACTATGGCTACACCTTC. Its coded protein is CASSLDPGQGNYGYTF. Recombination linked TRBV5-1 to TRBJ1-2; a stretch of 10 junction bases matches TRBD1. There are 16 amino acids in the CDR3, from cysteine to phenylalanine inclusive. Of all the DNA, just the CDR3 is kept, 48 bases in frame from base 1. V ends up 0 bases short and J 2 bases short, with an unmatched junction base count of 4. Sequences SGHRS (CDR1) and YFSETQ (CDR2) are obtained from the germline V gene.